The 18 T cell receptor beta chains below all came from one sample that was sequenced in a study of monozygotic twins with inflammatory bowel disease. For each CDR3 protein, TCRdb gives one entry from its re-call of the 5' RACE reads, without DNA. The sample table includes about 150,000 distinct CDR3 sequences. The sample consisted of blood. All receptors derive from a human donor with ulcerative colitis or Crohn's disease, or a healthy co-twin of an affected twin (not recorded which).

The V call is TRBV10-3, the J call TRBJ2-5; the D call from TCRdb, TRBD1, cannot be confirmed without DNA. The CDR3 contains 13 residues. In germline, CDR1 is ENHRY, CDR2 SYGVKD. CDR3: CAISEQWGETQYF.

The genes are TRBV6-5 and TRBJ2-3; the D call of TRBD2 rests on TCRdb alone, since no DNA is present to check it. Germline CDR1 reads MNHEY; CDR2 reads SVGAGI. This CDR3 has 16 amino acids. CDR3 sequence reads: CASSYLRRDTINTQYF.

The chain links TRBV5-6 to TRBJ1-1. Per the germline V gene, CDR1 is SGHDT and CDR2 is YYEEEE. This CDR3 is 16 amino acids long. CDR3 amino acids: CASSFDPAVVSTEAFF.

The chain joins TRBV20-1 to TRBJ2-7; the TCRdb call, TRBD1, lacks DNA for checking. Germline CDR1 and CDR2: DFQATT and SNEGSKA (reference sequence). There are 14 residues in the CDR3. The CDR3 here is CSAKKQGISHEQYF.

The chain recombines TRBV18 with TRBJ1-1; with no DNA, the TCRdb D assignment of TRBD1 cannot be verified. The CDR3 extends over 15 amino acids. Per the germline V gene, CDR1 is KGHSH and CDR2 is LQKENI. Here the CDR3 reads CASSTGTGENTEAFF.

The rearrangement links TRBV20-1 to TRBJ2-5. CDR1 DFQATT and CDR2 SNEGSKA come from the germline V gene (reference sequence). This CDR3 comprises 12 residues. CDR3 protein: CSARQGGEIQYF.

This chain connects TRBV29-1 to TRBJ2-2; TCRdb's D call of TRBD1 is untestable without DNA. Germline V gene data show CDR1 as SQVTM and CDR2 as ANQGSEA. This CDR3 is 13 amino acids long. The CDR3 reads CSVDQGYTGELFF.

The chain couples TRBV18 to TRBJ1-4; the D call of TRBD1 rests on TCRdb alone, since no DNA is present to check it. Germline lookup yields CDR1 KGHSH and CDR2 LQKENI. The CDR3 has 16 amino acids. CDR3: CASSLTTGATNEKLFF.

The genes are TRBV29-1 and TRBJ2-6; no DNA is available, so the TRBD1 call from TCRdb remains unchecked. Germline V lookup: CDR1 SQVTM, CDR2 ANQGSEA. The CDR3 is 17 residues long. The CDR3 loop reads CSVGLRSAGAGANVLTF. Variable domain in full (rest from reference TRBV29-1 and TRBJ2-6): SAVISQKPSRDICQRGTSLTIQCQVDSQVTMMFWYRQQPGQSLTLIATANQGSEATYESGFVIDKFPISRPNLTFSTLTVSNMSPEDSSIYLCSVGLRSAGAGANVLTFGAGSRLTVL.

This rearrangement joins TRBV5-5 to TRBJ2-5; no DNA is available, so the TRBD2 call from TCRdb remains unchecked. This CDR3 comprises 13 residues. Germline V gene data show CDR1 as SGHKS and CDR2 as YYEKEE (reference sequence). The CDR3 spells CASSFRDSETQYF. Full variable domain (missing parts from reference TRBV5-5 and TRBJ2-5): DAGVTQSPTHLIKTRGQQVTLRCSPISGHKSVSWYQQVLGQGPQFIFQYYEKEERGRGNFPDRFSARQFPNYSSELNVNALLLGDSALYLCASSFRDSETQYFGPGTRLLVL.

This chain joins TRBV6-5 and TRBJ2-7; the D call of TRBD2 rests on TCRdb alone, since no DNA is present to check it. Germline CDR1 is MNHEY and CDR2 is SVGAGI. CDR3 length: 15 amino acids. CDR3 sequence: CASSYASGRPYEQYF.

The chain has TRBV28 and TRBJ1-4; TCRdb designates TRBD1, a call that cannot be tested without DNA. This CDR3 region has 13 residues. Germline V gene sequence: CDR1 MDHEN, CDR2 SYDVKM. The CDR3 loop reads CASIQGMSEKLFF.

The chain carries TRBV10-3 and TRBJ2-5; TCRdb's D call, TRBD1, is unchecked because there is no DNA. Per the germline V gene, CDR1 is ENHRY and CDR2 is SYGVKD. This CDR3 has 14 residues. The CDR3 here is CAISGAGGDETQYF.

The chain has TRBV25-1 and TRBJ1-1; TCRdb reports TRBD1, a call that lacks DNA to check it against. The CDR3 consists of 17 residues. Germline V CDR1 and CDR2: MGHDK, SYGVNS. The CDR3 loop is CASSELGTAGLNTEAFF.

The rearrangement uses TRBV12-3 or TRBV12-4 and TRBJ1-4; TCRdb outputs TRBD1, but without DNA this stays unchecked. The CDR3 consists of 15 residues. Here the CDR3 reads CASSPQGNTNEKLFF.

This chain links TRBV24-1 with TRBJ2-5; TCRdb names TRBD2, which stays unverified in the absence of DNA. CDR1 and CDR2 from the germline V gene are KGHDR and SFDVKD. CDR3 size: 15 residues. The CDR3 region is CATSDPTSVGETQYF.

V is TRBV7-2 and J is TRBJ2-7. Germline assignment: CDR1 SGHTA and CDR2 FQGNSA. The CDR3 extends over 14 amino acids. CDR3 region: CASSPDWASYEQYF. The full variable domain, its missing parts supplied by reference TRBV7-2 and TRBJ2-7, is GAGVSQSPSNKVTEKGKDVELRCDPISGHTALYWYRQSLGQGLEFLIYFQGNSAPDKSGLPSDRFSAERTGGSVSTLTIQRTQQEDSAVYLCASSPDWASYEQYFGPGTRLTVT.

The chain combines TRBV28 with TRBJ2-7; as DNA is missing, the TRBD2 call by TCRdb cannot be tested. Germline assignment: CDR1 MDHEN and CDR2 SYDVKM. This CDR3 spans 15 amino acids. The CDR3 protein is CASSPTGGGDGEQYF.